The T cell receptor (beta chain) described here comes from a study of T cell repertoires in ileal Crohn's disease (dated by TCRdb to between 2018 and 2021). Background on the whole study: Median disease duration was approximately 8.3 years, and 35% of patients were identified as active smokers at the time of surgery. All patients had surgery for a complication: stricturing disease in about 60% and penetrating disease in about 40%. Roughly half of the patients were given postoperative therapy, with around eleven receiving thiopurines and roughly 20 receiving anti-TNF agents. The study was conducted in parallel with a multicentre cohort that was designed to identify predictors of early endoscopic recurrence following ileocolonic resection. TCR repertoire analysis was performed in a few dozen Crohn's disease patients drawn from a prospective multicentre cohort. The M6 samples were biopsies of the neoterminal ileum collected during postoperative colonoscopy. A total of about 170 mucosal samples from approximately 57 patients were sequenced, collected from several sites on the surgical specimen and at postoperative endoscopy. Endoscopic postoperative recurrence was defined as a Rutgeerts score above i0.

Clipping removes 4 bases from V and 3 bases from J, with 1 as the unmatched junction base count. CDR1 and CDR2 (SGHTA, FQGNSA) derive from the germline V gene. The CDR3 contains 13 residues, cysteine and phenylalanine counted. Just CDR3 DNA is preserved here, 39 bases in frame from base 1. The intended sense of this specimen's time point label: neoterminal ileum biopsy at postoperative endoscopy, about 6 months after surgery. Adults with ileal or ileocolonic Crohn's disease for whom ileocolonic resection was indicated were considered eligible. Before DNA extraction, whole ileal mucosal biopsies were kept frozen at -80 degrees C. A TRizol-based method was used to extract genomic DNA from the frozen whole biopsies, and the DNA was quantified with a NanoDrop 2000 spectrophotometer. Roughly 500 nanograms of biopsy DNA per sample were submitted for commercial TCRB immunosequencing. Adaptive Biotechnology amplified the CDR3 regions from genomic DNA with a two-step multiplex PCR designed to control amplification bias. The first PCR used primers for every V and J gene segment; the second PCR added barcodes and Illumina adapters. CDR3 libraries were sequenced on an Illumina instrument. In the original analysis: The analysis used both the pipelines supplied by the vendor and custom analysis of the raw data in R/Bioconductor with R version 3.3.0. Clonality, which ranges from 0 to 1, was calculated as the inverse of the normalised Shannon entropy across all productive clones. High-frequency clones were defined as the share of the repertoire occupied by the top 100 clones, with only clones passing a 95% confidence test being retained. The Simpson index measured repertoire diversity, and the Morisita-Horn index measured overlap between samples. The immuneACCESS repertoire file appears here via TCRdb, limited to in-frame rearrangements. These files lack a portion of the clones; in checked studies, under half of the deficit traces to unresolved V genes, and the cause of the others is not known. The V and J calls and the clone size are those of that table, but D and trimming were determined from the DNA. The sample table shows about 59,000 clones, and roughly nine tenths are seen once. The ten largest clones take up roughly 2% of the sample.

Regarding this clone: It has no known antigen specificity. No much larger clone is present one base from it, and per-base qualities are unavailable.

The investigation overall reported the following: Endoscopic recurrence was found to be associated with higher high-frequency clone percentages at surgery, and recurrence was observed in all patients with clonality above 26.8% (18/57). Mucosal CD4 and CD8 T cells were sorted and sequenced only in a subgroup of patients, whose size was not stated. The timing of postoperative endoscopy varied within the first year after surgery, and the median delay was about seven months. Compared with CD4 T cells, sorted CD8 T cells held more high-frequency clones, which suggests that the mucosal expansions were mostly CD8. Compared with non-smokers, patients who were active smokers at surgery showed a significantly higher proportion of clonal expansions (about 25% vs 18%, p=0.02).

The chain joins TRBV7-2 to TRBJ2-5; the central 8 bases match TRBD1. The sequencing sample was made of ileal tissue. This clonotype was sampled from an adult with Crohn's disease. The CDR3: CASSSDREETQYF. DNA sequence: TGTGCCAGCAGCTCGGACAGGGAAGAGACCCAGTACTTC. When the CDR3 is completed using the reference TRBV7-2 and TRBJ2-5 genes on either side, the full variable domain is GAGVSQSPSNKVTEKGKDVELRCDPISGHTALYWYRQSLGQGLEFLIYFQGNSAPDKSGLPSDRFSAERTGGSVSTLTIQRTQQEDSAVYLCASSSDREETQYFGPGTRLLVL.